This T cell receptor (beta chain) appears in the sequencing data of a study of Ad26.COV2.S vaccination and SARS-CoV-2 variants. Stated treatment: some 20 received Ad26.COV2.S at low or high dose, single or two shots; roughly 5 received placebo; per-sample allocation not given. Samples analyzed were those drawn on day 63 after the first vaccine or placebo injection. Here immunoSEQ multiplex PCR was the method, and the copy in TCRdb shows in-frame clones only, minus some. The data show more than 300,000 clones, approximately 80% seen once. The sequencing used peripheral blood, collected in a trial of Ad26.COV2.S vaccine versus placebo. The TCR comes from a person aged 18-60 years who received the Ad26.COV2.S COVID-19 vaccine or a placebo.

DNA for the CDR3: TGTGCCAGCAGCTTAAACCGCGTCTTGACTGGGGCCAACGTCCTGACTTTC. Translated, it gives CASSLNRVLTGANVLTF. The chain couples TRBV7-9 to TRBJ2-6; D not certain. V was pared by 2 bases and J by 2 bases, with 13 bases between. The CDR3 consists of 17 residues. Per the germline V gene, CDR1 is SEHNR and CDR2 is FQNEAQ (reference sequence).